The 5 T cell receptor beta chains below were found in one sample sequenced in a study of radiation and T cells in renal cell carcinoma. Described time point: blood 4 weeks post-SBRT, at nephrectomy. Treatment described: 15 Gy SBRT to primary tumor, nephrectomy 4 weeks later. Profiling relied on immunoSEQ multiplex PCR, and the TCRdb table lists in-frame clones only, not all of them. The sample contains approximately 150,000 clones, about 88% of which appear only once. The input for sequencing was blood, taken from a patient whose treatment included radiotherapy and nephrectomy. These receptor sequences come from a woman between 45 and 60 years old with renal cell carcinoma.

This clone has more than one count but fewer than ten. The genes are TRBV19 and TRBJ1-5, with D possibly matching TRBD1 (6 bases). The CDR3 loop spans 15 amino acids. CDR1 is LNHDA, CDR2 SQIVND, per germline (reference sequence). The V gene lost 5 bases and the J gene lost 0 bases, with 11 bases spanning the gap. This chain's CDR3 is CASSVIQGSNQPQHF. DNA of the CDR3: TGTGCCAGTAGTGTGATACAGGGTAGCAATCAGCCCCAGCATTTT.

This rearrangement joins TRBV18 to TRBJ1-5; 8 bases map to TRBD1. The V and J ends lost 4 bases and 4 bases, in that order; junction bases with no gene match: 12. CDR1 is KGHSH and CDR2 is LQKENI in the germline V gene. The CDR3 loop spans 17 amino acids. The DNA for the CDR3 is TGTGCCAGCTCACGACCCGGAACAGGGGGGAGAAATCAGCCCCAGCATTTT. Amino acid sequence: CASSRPGTGGRNQPQHF.

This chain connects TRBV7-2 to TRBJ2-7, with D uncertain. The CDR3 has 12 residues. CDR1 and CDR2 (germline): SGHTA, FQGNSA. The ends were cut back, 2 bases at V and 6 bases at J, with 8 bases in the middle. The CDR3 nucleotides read TGTGCCAGCAGCTTAAACCCCCCCGAGCAGTACTTC. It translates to CASSLNPPEQYF. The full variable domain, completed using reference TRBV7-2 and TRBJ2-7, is GAGVSQSPSNKVTEKGKDVELRCDPISGHTALYWYRQSLGQGLEFLIYFQGNSAPDKSGLPSDRFSAERTGGSVSTLTIQRTQQEDSAVYLCASSLNPPEQYFGPGTRLTVT.

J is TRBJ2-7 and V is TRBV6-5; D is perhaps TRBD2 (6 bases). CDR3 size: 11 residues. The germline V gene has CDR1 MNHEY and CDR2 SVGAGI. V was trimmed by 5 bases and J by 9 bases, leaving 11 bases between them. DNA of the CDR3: TGTGCCAGCAGTCCTAGGGACTCGCAGTACTTC. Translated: CASSPRDSQYF.

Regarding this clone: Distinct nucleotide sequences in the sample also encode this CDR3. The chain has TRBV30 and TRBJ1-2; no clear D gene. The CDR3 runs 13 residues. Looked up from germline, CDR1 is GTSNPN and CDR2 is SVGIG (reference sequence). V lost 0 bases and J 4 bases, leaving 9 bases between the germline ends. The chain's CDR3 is CAWSVGAGYGYTF. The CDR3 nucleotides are TGTGCCTGGAGTGTGGGCGCGGGCTATGGCTACACCTTC. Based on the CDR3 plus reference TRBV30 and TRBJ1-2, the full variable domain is SQTIHQWPATLVQPVGSPLSLECTVEGTSNPNLYWYRQAAGRGLQLLFYSVGIGQISSEVPQNLSASRPQDRQFILSSKKLLLSDSGFYLCAWSVGAGYGYTFGSGTRLTVV.